This T cell receptor beta chain was sequenced for a study of T cell responses to AZD1222 COVID-19 vaccine. Across the whole study: Timing groups of about 4 and about 12 weeks for second doses were pooled. Study findings and constraints: Seropositive AZD1222 recipients at baseline numbered only 6 or 7. Every sample of the repertoires postdated the peak T cell response.

Profiling relied on immunoSEQ multiplex PCR, and the TCRdb table lists in-frame clones only, not all of them. The repertoire has around 130,000 clones, 85% to 95% of them found once; the top ten carry around 1.7%. Deletions cut 3 bases from V and 1 base from J, with 10 bases between. The CDR3 consists of 14 residues. CDR1 and CDR2 (germline): SGHDT, YYEEEE. This clone is a singleton in its sample. Its cognate antigen is unknown. Sequencing used peripheral blood, obtained on day 0 of AZD1222 vaccination. The chain links TRBV5-6 to TRBJ1-1, with D maybe TRBD1 (5 bases). The TCR sequence derives from an adult in good health. CDR3 loop: CASSWGLRNTEAFF. The CDR3 nucleotides are TGTGCCAGCAGCTGGGGACTCAGGAACACTGAAGCTTTCTTT.